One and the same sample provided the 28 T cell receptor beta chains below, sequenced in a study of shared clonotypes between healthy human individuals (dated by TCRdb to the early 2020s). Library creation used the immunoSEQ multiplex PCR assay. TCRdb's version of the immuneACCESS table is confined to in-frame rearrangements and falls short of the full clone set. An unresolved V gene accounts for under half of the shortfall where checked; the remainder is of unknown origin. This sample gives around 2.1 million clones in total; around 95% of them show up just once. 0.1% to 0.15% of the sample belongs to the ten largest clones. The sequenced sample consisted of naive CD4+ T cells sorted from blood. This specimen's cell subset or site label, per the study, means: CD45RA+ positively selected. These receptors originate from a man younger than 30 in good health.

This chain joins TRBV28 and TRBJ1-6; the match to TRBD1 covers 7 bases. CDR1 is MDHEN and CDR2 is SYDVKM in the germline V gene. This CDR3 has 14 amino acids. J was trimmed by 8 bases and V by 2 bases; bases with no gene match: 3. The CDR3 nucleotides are TGTGCCAGCAGTTTAACAGGGGACTATTCACCCCTCCACTTT. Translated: CASSLTGDYSPLHF.

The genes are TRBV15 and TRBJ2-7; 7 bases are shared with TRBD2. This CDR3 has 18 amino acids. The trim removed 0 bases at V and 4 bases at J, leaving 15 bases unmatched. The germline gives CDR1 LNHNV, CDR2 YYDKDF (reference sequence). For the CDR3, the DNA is TGTGCCACCAGCAGAGATCTCTTAGAAGCGGGGAGGGTTTACGAGCAGTACTTC. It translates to CATSRDLLEAGRVYEQYF.

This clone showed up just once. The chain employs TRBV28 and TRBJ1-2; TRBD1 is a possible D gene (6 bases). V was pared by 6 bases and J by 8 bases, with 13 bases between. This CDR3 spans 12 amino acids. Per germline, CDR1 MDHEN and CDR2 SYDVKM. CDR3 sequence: CASRRGLGGYTF. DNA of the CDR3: TGTGCCAGCAGAAGGGGGTTGGGAGGCTACACCTTC.

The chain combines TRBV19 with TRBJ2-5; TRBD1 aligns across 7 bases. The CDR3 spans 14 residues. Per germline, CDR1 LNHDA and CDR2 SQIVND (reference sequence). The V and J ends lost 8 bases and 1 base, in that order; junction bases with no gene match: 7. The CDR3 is CASSVDRTQETQYF. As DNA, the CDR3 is TGTGCCAGTTCGGTGGACAGGACCCAAGAGACCCAGTACTTC.

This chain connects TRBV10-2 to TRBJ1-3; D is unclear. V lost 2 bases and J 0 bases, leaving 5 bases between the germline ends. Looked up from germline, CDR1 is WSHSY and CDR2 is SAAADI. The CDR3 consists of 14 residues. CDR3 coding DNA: TGCGCCAGCAGTGAGGGTGGCTCTGGAAACACCATATATTTT. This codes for CASSEGGSGNTIYF.

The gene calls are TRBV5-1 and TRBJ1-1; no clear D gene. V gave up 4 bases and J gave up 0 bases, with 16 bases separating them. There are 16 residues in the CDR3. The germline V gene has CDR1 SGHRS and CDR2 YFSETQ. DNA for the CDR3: TGCGCCAGCAGCCCCATAGCCCAGGCTGTGAACACTGAAGCTTTCTTT. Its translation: CASSPIAQAVNTEAFF. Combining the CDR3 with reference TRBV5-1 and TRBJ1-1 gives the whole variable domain KAGVTQTPRYLIKTRGQQVTLSCSPISGHRSVSWYQQTPGQGLQFLFEYFSETQRNKGNFPGRFSGRQFSNSRSEMNVSTLELGDSALYLCASSPIAQAVNTEAFFGQGTRLTVV.

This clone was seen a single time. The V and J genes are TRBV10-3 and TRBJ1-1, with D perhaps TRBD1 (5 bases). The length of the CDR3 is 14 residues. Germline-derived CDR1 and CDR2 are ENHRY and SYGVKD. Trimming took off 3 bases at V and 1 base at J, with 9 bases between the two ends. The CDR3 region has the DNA TGTGCCATCAGTGAACAGGCAACGAACACTGAAGCTTTCTTT. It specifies CAISEQATNTEAFF.

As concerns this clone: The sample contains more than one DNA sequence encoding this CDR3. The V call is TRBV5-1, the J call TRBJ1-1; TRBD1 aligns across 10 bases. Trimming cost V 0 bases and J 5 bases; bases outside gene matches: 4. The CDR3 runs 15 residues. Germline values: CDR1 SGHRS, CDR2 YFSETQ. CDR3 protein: CASSLDGTGVTEAFF. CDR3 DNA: TGCGCCAGCAGCTTGGATGGGACAGGGGTTACTGAAGCTTTCTTT.

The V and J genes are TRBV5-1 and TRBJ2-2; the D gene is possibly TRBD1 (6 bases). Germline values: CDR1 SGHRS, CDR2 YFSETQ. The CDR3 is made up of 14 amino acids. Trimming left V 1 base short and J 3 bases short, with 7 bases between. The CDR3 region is CASSLYRDTGELFF. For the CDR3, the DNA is TGCGCCAGCAGCTTGTACAGGGACACCGGGGAGCTGTTTTTT.

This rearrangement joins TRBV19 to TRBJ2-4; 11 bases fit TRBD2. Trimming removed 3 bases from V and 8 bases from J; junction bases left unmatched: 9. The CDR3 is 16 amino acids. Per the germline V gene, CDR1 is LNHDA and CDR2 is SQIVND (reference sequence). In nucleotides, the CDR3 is TGTGCCAGTAGTATTCCTGGTAGCGGGAGGGCGGACATTCAGTACTTC. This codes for CASSIPGSGRADIQYF.

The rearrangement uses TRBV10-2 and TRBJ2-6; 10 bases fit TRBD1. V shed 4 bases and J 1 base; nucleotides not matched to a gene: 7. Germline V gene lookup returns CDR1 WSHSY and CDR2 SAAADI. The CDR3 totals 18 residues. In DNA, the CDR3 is TGCGCCAGCAGTGTGGGACAGGGGAGACTTTCTGGGGCCAACGTCCTGACTTTC. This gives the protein CASSVGQGRLSGANVLTF.

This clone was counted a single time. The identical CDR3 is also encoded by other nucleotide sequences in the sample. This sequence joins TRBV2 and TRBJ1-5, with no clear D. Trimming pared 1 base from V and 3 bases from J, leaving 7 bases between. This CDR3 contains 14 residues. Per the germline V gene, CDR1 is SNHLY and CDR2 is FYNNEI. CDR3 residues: CASSEGGNNQPQHF. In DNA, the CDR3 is TGTGCCAGCAGTGAAGGGGGAAACAATCAGCCCCAGCATTTT.

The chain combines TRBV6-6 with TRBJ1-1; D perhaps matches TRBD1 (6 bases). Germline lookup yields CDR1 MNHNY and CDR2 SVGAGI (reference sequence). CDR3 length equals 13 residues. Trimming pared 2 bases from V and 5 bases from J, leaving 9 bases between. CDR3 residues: CASSYEGGTEAFF. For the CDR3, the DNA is TGTGCCAGCAGTTACGAGGGGGGAACTGAAGCTTTCTTT.

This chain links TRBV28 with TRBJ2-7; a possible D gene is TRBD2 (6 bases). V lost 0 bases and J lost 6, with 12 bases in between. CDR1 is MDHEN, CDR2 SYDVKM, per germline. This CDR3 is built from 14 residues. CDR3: CASSLWEGASEQYF. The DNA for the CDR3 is TGTGCCAGCAGTTTATGGGAGGGAGCGTCCGAGCAGTACTTC.

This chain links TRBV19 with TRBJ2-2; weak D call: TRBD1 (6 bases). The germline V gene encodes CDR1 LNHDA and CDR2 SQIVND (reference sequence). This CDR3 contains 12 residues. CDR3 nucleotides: TGTGGTACGGGACAAAACACCGGGGAGCTGTTTTTT. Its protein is CGTGQNTGELFF.

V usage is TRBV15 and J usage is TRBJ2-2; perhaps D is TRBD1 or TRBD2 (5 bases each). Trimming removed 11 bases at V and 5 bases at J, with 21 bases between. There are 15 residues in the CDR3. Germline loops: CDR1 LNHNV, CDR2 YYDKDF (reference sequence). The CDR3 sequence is CAAEGLGPRTGELFF. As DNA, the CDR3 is TGTGCCGCCGAAGGTCTGGGACCAAGGACCGGGGAGCTGTTTTTT. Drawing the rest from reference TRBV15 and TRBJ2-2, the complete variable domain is DAMVIQNPRYQVTQFGKPVTLSCSQTLNHNVMYWYQQKSSQAPKLLFHYYDKDFNNEADTPDNFQSRRPNTSFCFLDIRSPGLGDTAMYLCAAEGLGPRTGELFFGEGSRLTVL.

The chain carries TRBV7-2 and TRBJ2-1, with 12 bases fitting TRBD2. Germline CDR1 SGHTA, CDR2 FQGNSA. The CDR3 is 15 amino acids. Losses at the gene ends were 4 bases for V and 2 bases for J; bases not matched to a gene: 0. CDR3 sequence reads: CASSSSGRAYNEQFF. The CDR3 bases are TGTGCCAGCAGCTCTAGCGGGAGGGCCTACAATGAGCAGTTCTTC.

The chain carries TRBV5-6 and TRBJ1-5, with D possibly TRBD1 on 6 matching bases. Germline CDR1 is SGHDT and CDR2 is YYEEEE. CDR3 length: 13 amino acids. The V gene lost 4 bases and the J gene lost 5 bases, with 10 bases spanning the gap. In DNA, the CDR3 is TGTGCCAGCAGCCTAAACAGGGATCAGCCCCAGCATTTT. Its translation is CASSLNRDQPQHF.

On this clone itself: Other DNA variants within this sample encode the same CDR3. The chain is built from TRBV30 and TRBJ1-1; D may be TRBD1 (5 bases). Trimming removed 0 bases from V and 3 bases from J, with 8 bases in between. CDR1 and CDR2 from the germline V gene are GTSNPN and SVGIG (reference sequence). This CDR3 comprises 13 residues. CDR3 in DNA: TGTGCCTGGAGTGTGGGGGGGTACACTGAAGCTTTCTTT. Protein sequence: CAWSVGGYTEAFF.

The CDR3 DNA is TGTGCCAGCAGTTACGGATATAGCAATCAGCCCCAGCATTTT. Its translation: CASSYGYSNQPQHF. The chain has TRBV6-5 and TRBJ1-5, with D unresolved. CDR1 is MNHEY, CDR2 SVGAGI, per germline. V lost 2 bases and J 0 bases, leaving 5 bases between the germline ends. The CDR3 is made up of 14 amino acids.

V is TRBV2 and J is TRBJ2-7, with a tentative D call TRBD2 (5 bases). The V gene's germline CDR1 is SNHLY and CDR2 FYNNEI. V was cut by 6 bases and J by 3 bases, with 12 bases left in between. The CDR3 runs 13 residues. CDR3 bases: TGTGCCAGCAGCGGCACCGGGATCTACGAGCAGTACTTC. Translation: CASSGTGIYEQYF.

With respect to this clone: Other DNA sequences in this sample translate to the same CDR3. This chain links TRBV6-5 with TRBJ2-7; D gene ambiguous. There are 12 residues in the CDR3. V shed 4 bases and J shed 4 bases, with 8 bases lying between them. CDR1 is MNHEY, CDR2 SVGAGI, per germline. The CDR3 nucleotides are TGTGCCAGCAGTTCCAGCTCTTACGAGCAGTACTTC. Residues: CASSSSSYEQYF.

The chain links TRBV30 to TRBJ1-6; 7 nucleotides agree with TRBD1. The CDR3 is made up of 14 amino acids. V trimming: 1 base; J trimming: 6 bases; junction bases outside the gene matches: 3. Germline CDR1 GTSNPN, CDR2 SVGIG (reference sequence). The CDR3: CAWSGTGSNSPLHF. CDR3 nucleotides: TGTGCCTGGAGTGGGACAGGTTCTAATTCACCCCTCCACTTT.

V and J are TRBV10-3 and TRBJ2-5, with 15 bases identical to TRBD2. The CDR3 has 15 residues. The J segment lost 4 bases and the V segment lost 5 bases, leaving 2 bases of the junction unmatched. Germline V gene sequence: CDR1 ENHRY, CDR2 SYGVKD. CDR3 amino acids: CAISPGLAGGETQYF. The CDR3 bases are TGTGCCATCAGTCCGGGACTAGCGGGGGGAGAGACCCAGTACTTC.

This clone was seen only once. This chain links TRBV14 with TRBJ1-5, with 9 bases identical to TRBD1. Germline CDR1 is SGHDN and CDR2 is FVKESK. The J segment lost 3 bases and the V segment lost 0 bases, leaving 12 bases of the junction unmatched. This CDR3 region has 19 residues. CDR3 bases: TGTGCCAGCAGCCAAGAAAAGGCTCCGGGACAGGGCCACAATCAGCCCCAGCATTTT. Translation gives CASSQEKAPGQGHNQPQHF. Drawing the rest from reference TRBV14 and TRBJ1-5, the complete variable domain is EAGVTQFPSHSVIEKGQTVTLRCDPISGHDNLYWYRRVMGKEIKFLLHFVKESKQDESGMPNNRFLAERTGGTYSTLKVQPAELEDSGVYFCASSQEKAPGQGHNQPQHFGDGTRLSIL.

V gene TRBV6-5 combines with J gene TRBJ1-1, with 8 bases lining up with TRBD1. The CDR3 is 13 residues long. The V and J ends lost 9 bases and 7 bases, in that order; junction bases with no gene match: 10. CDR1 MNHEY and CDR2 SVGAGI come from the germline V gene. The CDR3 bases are TGTGCCAGTCTTACAGGGGGAGATGGTGAAGCTTTCTTT. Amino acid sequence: CASLTGGDGEAFF.

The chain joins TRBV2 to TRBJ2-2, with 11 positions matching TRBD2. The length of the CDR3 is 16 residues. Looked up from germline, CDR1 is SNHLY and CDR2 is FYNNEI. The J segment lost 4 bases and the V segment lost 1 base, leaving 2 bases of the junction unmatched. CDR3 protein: CASSEEGLAATGELFF. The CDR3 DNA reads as TGTGCCAGCAGTGAAGAGGGACTAGCGGCCACCGGGGAGCTGTTTTTT.

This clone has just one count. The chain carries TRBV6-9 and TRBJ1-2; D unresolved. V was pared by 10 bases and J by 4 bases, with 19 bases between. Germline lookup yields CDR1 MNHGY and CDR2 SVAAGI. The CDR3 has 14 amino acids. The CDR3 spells CANGKRSVCYGYTF. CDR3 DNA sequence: TGTGCCAACGGTAAGCGTAGTGTTTGCTATGGCTACACCTTC.